This T cell receptor (beta chain) was recorded in a study of breast tumors, draining lymph nodes, adjacent tissues. This clonotype has at least ten counts. TCRdb re-called the multiplex PCR reads through MiXCR, storing one row per CDR3 protein. The table includes 66,000 or so distinct CDR3 sequences, less than 45% detected once. The germline V gene has CDR1 SGHTA and CDR2 FQGNSA. V was clipped by 0 bases and J by 2 bases, with 8 bases between them. This CDR3 has 15 residues. The TCR sequence derives from a female donor with breast cancer. Some clones in this sample may be carry-over from other donors' samples. The rearrangement joins TRBV7-2 to TRBJ2-1, with D unclear. The sequenced sample was breast tumor tissue. CDR3 protein: CASSLAFLTYNEQFF. In nucleotides, the CDR3 is TGTGCCAGCAGCTTAGCGTTCTTAACCTACAATGAGCAGTTCTTC. Full variable domain (missing parts from reference TRBV7-2 and TRBJ2-1): GAGVSQSPSNKVTEKGKDVELRCDPISGHTALYWYRQSLGQGLEFLIYFQGNSAPDKSGLPSDRFSAERTGGSVSTLTIQRTQQEDSAVYLCASSLAFLTYNEQFFGPGTRLTVL.